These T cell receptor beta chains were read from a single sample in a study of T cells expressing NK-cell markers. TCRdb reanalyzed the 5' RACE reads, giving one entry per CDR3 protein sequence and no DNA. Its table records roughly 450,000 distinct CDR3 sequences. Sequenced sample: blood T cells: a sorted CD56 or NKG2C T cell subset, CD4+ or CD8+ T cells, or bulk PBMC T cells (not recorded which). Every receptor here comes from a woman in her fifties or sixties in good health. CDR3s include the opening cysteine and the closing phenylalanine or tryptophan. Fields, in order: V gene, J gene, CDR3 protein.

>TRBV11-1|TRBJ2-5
CASSNPSGTSGRATQYF
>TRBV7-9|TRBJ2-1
CASSPLVTFEQFF
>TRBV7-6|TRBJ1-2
CASSLGAGPFTGYTF
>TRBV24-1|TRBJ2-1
CATSDPPPRDEQFF
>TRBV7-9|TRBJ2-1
CASSGDGGLYNEQFF
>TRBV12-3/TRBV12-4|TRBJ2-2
CASSRTRASWNTGELFF
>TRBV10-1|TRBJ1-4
CASSGDDWCFNEKLFF
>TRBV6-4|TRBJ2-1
CASSLSRQGAGNEQFF
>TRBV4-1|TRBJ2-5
CASSQEGTSGGETQYF
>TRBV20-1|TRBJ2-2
CSALLMDSGELFF
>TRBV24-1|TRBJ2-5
CATSDVDSQTQYF
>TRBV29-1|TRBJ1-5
CSARDREGQPQHF
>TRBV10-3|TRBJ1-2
CAISESNGRENGYTF
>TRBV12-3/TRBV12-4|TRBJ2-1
CASSIDSPRDEQFF
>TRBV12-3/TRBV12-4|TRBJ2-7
CASSYGFRTYEQYF
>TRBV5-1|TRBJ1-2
CASSLDGGASYTF
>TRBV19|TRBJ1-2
CASSIVGQFYGYTF
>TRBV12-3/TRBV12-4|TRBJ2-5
CASSLGVSRTQYF
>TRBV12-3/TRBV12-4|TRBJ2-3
CASSFTAGGPPDTQYF
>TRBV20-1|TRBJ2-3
CSASGGLGFTDTQYF
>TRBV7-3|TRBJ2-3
CASSSGLVPVDTQYF
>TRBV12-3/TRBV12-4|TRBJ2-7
CASSSLPGGSSYEQYF